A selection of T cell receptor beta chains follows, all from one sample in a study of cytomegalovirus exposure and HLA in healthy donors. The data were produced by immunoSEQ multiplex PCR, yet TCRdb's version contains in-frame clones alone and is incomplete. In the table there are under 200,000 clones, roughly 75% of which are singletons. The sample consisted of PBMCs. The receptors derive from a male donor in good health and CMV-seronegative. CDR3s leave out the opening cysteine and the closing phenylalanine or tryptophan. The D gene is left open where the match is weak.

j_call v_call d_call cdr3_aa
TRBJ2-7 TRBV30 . AWETQGIGYEQY
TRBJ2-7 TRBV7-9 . ASSLVGREQY
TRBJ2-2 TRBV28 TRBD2 ASSSGLAGGPTGELF
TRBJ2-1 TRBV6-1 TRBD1 AGQTDRGGYNEQF
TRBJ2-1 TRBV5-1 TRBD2 ASSFQVRLAGGDEQF
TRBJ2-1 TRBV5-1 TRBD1 ASRDRANNEQF
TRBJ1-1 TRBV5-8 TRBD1 ASSHTTTGKTEAF
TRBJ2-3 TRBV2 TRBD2 ASHTSGSTDTQY
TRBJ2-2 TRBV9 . ASSVVGVGELF
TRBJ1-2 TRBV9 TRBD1 ASSVEPRTGGKDGYT
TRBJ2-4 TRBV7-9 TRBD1 ASSSTGQLAKNIQY
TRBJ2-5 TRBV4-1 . ASSQDNNQETQY
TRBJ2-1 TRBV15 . ATSRDRGSYREQF
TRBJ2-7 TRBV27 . ASSLRGSYEQY
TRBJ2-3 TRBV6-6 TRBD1 ASSYFRDRDTDTQY
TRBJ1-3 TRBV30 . AWTTGAGGNTIY
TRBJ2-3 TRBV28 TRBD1 ASSPGQVTDTQY
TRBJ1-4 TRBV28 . ASSPYKGGDEKLF